This T cell receptor (beta chain) stems from a study of shared clonotypes between healthy human individuals. Study-level findings and limits: Naive subsets, compared against memory subsets, generally had larger estimated richness values.

Germline assignment: CDR1 SNHLY and CDR2 FYNNEI. V was pared by 4 bases and J by 1 base, with 7 bases between. The CDR3 is made up of 13 amino acids. About this clone itself: Antigen: not known.

Assay: immunoSEQ multiplex PCR; the TCRdb copy retains only in-frame clones and omits some. The data contain some 1.5 million clones, 95% to 99% of them seen just once; the ten biggest clones take up 0.4% to 0.55%. The TCR was taken from a man aged 30-40 years in good health. Source material: naive CD4+ T cells sorted from blood. Regarding subset: CD45RA+ positively selected. The chain employs TRBV2 and TRBJ1-1, with D unclear. CDR3 protein: CASSAQRNTEAFF. Written as DNA, the CDR3 is TGTGCCAGCAGTGCACAGCGGAACACTGAAGCTTTCTTT. The complete variable domain, with remaining parts taken from reference TRBV2 and TRBJ1-1, reads EPEVTQTPSHQVTQMGQEVILRCVPISNHLYFYWYRQILGQKVEFLVSFYNNEISEKSEIFDDQFSVERPDGSNFTLKIRSTKLEDSAMYFCASSAQRNTEAFFGQGTRLTVV.